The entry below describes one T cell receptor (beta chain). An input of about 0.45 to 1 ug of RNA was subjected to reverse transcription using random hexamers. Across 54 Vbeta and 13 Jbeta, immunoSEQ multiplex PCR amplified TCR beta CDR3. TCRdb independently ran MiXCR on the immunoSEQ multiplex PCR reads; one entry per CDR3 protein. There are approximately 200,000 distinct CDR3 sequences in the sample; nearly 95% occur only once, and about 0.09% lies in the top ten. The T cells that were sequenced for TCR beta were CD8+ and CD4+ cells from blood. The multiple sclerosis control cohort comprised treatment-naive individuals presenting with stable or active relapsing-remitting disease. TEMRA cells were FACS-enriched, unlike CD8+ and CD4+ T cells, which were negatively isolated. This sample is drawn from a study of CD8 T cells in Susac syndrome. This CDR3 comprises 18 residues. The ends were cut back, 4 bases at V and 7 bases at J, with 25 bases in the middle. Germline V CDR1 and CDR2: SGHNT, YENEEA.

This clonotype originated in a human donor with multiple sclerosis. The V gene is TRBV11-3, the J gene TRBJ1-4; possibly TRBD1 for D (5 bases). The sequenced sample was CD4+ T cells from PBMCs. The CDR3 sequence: CASSSRGRRWEEGEKLFF. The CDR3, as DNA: TGTGCCAGCAGCTCTCGGGGACGTCGCTGGGAAGAAGGTGAAAAACTGTTTTTT.